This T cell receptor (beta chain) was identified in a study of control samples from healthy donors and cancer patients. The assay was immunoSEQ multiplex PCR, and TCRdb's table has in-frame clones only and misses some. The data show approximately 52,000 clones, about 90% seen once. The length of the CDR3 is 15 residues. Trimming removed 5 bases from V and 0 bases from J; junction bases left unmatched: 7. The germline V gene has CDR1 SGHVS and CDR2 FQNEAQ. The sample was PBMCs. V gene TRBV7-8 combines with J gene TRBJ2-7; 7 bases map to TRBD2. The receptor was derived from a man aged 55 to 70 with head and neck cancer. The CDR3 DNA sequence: TGTGCCAGCAGCACGAGGACTAGAAGCTCCTACGAGCAGTACTTC. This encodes CASSTRTRSSYEQYF.